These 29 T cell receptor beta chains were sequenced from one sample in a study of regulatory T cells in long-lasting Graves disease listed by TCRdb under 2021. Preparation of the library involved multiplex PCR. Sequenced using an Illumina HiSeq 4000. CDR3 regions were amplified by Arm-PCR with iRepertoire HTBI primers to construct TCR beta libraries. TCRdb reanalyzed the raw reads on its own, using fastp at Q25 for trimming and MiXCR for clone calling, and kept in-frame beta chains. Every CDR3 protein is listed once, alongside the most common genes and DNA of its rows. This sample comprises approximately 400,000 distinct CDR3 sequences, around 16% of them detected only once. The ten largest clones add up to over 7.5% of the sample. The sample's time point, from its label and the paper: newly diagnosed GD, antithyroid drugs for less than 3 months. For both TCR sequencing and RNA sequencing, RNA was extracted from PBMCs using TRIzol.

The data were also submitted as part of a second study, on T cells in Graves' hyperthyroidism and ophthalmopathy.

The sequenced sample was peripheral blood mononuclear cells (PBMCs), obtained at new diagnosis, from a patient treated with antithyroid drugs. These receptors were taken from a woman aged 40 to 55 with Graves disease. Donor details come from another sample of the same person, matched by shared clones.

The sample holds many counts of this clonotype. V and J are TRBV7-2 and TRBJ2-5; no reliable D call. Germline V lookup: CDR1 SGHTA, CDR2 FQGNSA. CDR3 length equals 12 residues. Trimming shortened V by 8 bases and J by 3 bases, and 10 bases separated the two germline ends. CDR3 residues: CASRTVEETQYF. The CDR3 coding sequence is TGTGCCAGCCGAACAGTGGAAGAGACCCAGTACTTC.

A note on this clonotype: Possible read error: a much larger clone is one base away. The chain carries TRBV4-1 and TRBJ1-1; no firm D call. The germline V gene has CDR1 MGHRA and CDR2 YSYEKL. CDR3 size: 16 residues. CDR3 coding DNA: TGCGCCGGCAGCCAAGATCCGCACGGTCAAGGGACTGAAGCTTTCTTT. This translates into CAGSQDPHGQGTEAFF.

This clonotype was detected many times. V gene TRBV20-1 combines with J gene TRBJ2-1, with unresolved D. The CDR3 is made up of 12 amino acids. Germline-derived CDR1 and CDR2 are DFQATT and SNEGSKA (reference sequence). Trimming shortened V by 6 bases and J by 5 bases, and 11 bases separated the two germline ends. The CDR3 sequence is CSAPRQNNEQFF. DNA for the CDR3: TGCAGTGCCCCAAGGCAGAACAATGAGCAGTTCTTC.

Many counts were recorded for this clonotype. The CDR3 sequence is CASSLFETGGAKTAYLYGYTF. The CDR3 bases are TGTGCCAGCAGTTTATTTGAGACAGGGGGCGCAAAAACAGCCTACCTCTATGGCTACACCTTC. V usage is TRBV12-3 or TRBV12-4 and J usage is TRBJ1-2; TRBD1 aligns across 10 bases. J was trimmed by 4 bases and V by 2 bases; bases with no gene match: 22. The CDR3 runs to 21 residues.

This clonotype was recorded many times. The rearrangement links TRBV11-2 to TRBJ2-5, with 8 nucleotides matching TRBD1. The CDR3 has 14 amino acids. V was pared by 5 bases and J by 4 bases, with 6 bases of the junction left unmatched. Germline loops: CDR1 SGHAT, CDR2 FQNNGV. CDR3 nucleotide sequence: TGTGCCAGCAGCCAGAACAGGGGGATAGAGACCCAGTACTTC. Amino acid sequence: CASSQNRGIETQYF.

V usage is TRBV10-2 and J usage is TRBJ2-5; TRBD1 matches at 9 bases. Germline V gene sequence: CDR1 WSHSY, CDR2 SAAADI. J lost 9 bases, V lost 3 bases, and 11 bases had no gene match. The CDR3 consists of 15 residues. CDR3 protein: CASSDPGTGRLAQYF. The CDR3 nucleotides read TGCGCCAGCAGTGACCCTGGGACAGGGCGCCTGGCCCAGTACTTC.

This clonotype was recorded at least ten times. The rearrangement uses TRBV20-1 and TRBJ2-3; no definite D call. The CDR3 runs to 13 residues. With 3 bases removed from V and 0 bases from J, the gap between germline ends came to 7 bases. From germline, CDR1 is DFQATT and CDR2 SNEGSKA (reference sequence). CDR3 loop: CSASYYSTDTQYF. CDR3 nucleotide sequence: TGCAGTGCTAGTTACTACAGCACAGATACGCAGTATTTT.

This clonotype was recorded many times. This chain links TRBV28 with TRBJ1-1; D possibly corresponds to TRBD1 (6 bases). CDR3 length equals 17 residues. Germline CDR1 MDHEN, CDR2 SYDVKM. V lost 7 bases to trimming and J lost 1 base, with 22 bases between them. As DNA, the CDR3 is TGTGCCAGCACTCCCGTACTCGCGGCAGGGGCGAACACTGAAGCTTTCTTT. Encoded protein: CASTPVLAAGANTEAFF.

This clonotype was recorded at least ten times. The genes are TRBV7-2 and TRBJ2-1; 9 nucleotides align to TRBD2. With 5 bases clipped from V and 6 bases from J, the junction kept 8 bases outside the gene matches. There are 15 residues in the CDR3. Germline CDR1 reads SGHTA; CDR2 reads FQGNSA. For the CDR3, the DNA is TGTGCCAGCAGCAATAGCGGGAGTGGGTCCAATGAGCAGTTCTTC. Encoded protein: CASSNSGSGSNEQFF.

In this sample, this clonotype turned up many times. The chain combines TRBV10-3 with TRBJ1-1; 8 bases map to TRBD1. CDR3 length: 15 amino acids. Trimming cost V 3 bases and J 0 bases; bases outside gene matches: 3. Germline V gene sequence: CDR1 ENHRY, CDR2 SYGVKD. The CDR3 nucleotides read TGTGCCATCAGTGAACGACAGGGGTTGAACACTGAAGCTTTCTTT. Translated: CAISERQGLNTEAFF.

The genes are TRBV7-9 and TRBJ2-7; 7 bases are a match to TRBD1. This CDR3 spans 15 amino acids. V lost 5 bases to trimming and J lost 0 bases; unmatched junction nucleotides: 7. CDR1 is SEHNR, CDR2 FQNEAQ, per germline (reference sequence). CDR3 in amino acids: CASSTAGQASYEQYF. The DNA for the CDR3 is TGTGCCAGCAGCACCGCCGGACAGGCCTCCTACGAGCAGTACTTC.

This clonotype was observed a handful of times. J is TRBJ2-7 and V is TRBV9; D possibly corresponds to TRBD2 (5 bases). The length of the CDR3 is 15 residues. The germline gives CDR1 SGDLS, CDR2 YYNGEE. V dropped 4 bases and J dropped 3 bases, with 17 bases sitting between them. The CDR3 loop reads CASSPGELPDYEQYF. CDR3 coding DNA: TGTGCCAGCAGCCCTGGGGAGCTACCCGACTACGAGCAGTACTTC.

CDR3 sequence (DNA): TGTGCCAGCTCACCGTCGGGACTGCCTTATAGCAATCAGCCCCAGCATTTT. This encodes CASSPSGLPYSNQPQHF. The chain employs TRBV18 and TRBJ1-5; maybe TRBD1 (5 bases). Trimming pared 3 bases from V and 0 bases from J, leaving 15 bases between. This CDR3 comprises 17 residues. The germline CDR1 and CDR2 sequences are KGHSH and LQKENI.

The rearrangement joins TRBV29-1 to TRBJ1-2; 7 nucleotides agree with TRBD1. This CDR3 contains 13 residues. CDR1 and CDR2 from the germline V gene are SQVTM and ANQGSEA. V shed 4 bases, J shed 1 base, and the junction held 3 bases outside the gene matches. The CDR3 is CSVARQGNYGYTF. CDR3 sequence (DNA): TGCAGCGTTGCCCGACAGGGTAACTATGGCTACACCTTC.

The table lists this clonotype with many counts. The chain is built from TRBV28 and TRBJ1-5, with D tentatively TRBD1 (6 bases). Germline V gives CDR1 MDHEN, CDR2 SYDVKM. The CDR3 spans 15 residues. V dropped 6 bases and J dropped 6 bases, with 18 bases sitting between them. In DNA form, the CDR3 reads TGTGCCAGCAGGAGGGACACCGGGTTAGGTCAGCCCCAGCATTTT. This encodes CASRRDTGLGQPQHF.

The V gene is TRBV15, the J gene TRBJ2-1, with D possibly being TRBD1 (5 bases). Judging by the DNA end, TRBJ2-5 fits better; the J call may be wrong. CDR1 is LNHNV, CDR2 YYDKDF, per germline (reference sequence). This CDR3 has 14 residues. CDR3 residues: CATSRAGREETQYF. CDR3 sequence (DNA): TGTGCCACCAGCAGAGCGGGCAGGGAAGAGACCCAGTACTTC.

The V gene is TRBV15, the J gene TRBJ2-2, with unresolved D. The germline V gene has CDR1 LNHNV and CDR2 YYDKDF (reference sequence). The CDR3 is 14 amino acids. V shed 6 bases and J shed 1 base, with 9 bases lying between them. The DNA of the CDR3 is TGTGCCACCAGTAAATCAAGGAACACCGGGGAGCTGTTTTTT. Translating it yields CATSKSRNTGELFF.

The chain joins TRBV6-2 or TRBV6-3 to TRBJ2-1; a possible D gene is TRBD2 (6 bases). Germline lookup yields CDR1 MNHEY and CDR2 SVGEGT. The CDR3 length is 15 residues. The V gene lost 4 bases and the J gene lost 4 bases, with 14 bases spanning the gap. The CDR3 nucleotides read TGTGCCAGCAGTTCTACGGGAGCAAATTACAATGAGCAGTTCTTC. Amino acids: CASSSTGANYNEQFF.

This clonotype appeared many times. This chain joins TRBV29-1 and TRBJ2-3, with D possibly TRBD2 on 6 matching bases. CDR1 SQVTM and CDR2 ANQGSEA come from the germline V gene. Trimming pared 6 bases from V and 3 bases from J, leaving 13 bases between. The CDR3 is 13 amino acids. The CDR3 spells CSVRGRMTDTQYF. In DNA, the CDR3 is TGCAGCGTACGGGGGAGAATGACAGATACGCAGTATTTT.

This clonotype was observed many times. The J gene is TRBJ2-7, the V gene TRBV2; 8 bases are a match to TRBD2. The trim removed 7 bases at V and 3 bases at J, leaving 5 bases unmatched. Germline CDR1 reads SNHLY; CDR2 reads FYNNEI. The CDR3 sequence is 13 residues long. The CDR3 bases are TGTGCCAGCAATCAGCGGGAGTACTACGAGCAGTACTTC. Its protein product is CASNQREYYEQYF.

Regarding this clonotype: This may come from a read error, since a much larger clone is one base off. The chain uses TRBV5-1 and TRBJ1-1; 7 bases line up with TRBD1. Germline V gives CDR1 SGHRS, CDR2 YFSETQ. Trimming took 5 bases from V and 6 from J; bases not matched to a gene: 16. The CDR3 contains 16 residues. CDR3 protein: CASSPITGEGDAEAFF. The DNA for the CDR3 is TGCGCCAGCAGTCCGATCACAGGGGAAGGGGACGCTGAAGCTTTCTTT.

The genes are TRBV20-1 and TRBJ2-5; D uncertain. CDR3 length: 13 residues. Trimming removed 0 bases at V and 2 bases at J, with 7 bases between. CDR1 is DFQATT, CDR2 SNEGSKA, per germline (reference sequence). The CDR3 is CSARETQQETQYF. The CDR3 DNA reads TGCAGTGCTAGAGAGACACAACAAGAGACCCAGTACTTC.

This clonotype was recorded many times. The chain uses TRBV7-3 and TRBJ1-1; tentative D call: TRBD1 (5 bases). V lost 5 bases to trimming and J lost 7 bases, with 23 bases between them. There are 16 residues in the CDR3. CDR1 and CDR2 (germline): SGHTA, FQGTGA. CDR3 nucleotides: TGTGCCAGCAGCCATACGGGGGGTCGGGGACGGGGTGAAGCTTTCTTT. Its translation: CASSHTGGRGRGEAFF. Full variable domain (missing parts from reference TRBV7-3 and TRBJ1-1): GAGVSQTPSNKVTEKGKYVELRCDPISGHTALYWYRQSLGQGPEFLIYFQGTGAADDSGLPNDRFFAVRPEGSVSTLKIQRTERGDSAVYLCASSHTGGRGRGEAFFGQGTRLTVV.

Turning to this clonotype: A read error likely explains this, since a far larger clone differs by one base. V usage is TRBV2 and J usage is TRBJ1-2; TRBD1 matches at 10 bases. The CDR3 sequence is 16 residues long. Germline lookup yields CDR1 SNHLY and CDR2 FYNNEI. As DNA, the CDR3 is TGTGCCAGCACATCCACCGGGACAGGGGATTACTATAGCTACACCTTC. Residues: CASTSTGTGDYYSYTF.

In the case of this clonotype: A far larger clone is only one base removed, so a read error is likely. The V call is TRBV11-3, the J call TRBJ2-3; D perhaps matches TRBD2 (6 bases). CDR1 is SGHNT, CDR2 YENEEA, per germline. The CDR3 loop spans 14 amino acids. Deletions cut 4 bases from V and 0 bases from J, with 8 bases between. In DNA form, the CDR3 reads TGTGCCAGCAGCTCGGAGGGGAGCACAGATACGCAGTATTTT. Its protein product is CASSSEGSTDTQYF.

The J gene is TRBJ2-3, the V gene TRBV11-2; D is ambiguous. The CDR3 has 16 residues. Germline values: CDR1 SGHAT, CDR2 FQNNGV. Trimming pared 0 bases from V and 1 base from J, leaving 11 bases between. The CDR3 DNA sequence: TGTGCCAGCAGCTTAGAGTCTCTAGTTGGCACAGATACGCAGTATTTT. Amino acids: CASSLESLVGTDTQYF.

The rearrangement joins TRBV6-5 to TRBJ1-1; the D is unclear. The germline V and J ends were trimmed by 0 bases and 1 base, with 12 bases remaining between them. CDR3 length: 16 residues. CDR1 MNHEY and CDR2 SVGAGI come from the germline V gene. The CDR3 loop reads CASSYSRLITNTEAFF. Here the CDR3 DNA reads TGTGCCAGCAGTTACTCGCGGTTAATAACGAACACTGAAGCTTTCTTT.

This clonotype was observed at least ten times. The CDR3 spells CASSEFVTGSYEQYF. Written as DNA, the CDR3 is TGTGCCAGCAGTGAATTTGTGACAGGGTCCTACGAGCAGTACTTC. This chain joins TRBV6-2 or TRBV6-3 and TRBJ2-7; 7 nucleotides line up with TRBD1. Germline V gene lookup returns CDR1 MNHEY and CDR2 SVGEGT. With 5 bases clipped from V and 1 base from J, the junction kept 8 bases outside the gene matches. The CDR3 covers 15 residues.

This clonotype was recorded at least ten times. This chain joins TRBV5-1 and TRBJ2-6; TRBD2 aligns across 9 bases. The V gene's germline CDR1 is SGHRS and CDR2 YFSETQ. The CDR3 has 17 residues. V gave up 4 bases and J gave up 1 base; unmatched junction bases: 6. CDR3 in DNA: TGCGCCAGCAGCCCCCTAGCGGGAATTTCTGGGGCCAACGTCCTGACTTTC. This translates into CASSPLAGISGANVLTF.